A single sample gave rise to the 11 T cell receptor beta chains below, sequenced in a study of blood T cell repertoires in COVID-19. Sequencing used immunoSEQ multiplex PCR; TCRdb keeps in-frame clones, though not all of them. The data contain about 240,000 clones, around 89% of them singletons. Source material: PBMCs or T cells enriched from blood (not recorded which). Every receptor here comes from a middle-aged man who had recovered from COVID-19.

The chain links TRBV7-2 to TRBJ2-6; D not certain. V was cut by 3 bases and J by 0 bases, with 6 bases left in between. Per germline, CDR1 SGHTA and CDR2 FQGNSA. The CDR3 totals 15 residues. As DNA, the CDR3 is TGTGCCAGCAGCTTCTCCCGCTCTGGGGCCAACGTCCTGACTTTC. The encoded protein is CASSFSRSGANVLTF.

The chain has TRBV5-1 and TRBJ2-2; possibly TRBD1 for D (5 bases). The CDR3 totals 16 residues. The germline gives CDR1 SGHRS, CDR2 YFSETQ. The V end was cut by 0 bases, the J end by 3 bases, with 12 bases between. The CDR3 sequence is CASSLAGQGDTGELFF. CDR3 nucleotide sequence: TGCGCCAGCAGCTTGGCCGGCCAGGGTGACACCGGGGAGCTGTTTTTT. Together with reference TRBV5-1 and TRBJ2-2, the CDR3 gives the full variable domain: KAGVTQTPRYLIKTRGQQVTLSCSPISGHRSVSWYQQTPGQGLQFLFEYFSETQRNKGNFPGRFSGRQFSNSRSEMNVSTLELGDSALYLCASSLAGQGDTGELFFGEGSRLTVL.

The chain has TRBV7-6 and TRBJ2-7, with TRBD2 matching 13 bases. The germline gives CDR1 SGHVS, CDR2 FNYEAQ. V lost 4 bases to trimming and J lost 6 bases; unmatched junction nucleotides: 9. The CDR3 has 16 amino acids. The CDR3 coding sequence is TGTGCCAGCAGCTCCACAGGACTAGCGGGAGCAGGCGAGCAGTACTTC. This encodes CASSSTGLAGAGEQYF.

The gene calls are TRBV5-1 and TRBJ2-2; no firm D call. The germline V gene encodes CDR1 SGHRS and CDR2 YFSETQ. Trimming shortened V by 2 bases and J by 3 bases, and 11 bases separated the two germline ends. The CDR3 contains 15 residues. The CDR3 region is CASSFGNSDTGELFF. CDR3 nucleotide sequence: TGCGCCAGCAGCTTCGGTAATTCGGACACCGGGGAGCTGTTTTTT.

The chain couples TRBV10-3 to TRBJ2-3, with 13 bases that match TRBD2. Germline trimming cut 6 bases from V and 0 bases from J; bases unmatched to any gene: 6. CDR3 length: 17 amino acids. CDR1 is ENHRY, CDR2 SYGVKD, per germline. The CDR3 DNA sequence: TGTGCCATCAGGCAGGGACTAGCGGGGTATAGCACAGATACGCAGTATTTT. Amino acid sequence: CAIRQGLAGYSTDTQYF.

The chain uses TRBV28 and TRBJ2-7; D is undetermined. The germline V gene has CDR1 MDHEN and CDR2 SYDVKM. Between the trimmed V and J ends, which lost 2 bases and 7 bases, there was a span of 9 bases. The CDR3 is made up of 12 amino acids. The CDR3 bases are TGTGCCAGCAGTTTAACCCCCCAGGAGCAGTACTTC. As protein: CASSLTPQEQYF.

This clone occurred once. The chain recombines TRBV29-1 with TRBJ2-1; D is unresolved. The CDR3 has 10 residues. Trimming pared 7 bases from V and 6 bases from J, leaving 7 bases between. Germline V gives CDR1 SQVTM, CDR2 ANQGSEA. Here the CDR3 reads CSGQSNEQFF. CDR3 DNA: TGCAGCGGACAATCCAATGAGCAGTTCTTC.

J is TRBJ1-4 and V is TRBV3-1 (or the pseudogene TRBV3-2); 7 bases agree with TRBD1. The CDR3 is 16 residues long. The V gene end was trimmed by 0 bases and the J gene end by 7 bases; junction bases not matched to a gene: 8. CDR1 is LGHDT and CDR2 is YNNKEL in the germline V gene (reference sequence). In DNA, the CDR3 is TGTGCCAGCAGCCAAGATACAGGGGTATATTCTGAAAAACTGTTTTTT. Translation gives CASSQDTGVYSEKLFF.

The rearrangement uses TRBV28 and TRBJ2-3, with D maybe TRBD1 (5 bases). The germline V and J ends were trimmed by 2 bases and 0 bases, with 12 bases remaining between them. Germline V gene lookup returns CDR1 MDHEN and CDR2 SYDVKM. CDR3 length equals 16 residues. The CDR3 protein is CASSLPRTLSTDTQYF. In DNA, the CDR3 is TGTGCCAGCAGTTTACCCCGGACACTTAGCACAGATACGCAGTATTTT.

The chain combines TRBV30 with TRBJ2-2; a possible D gene is TRBD1 (6 bases). The CDR3 is made up of 14 amino acids. Germline V gene sequence: CDR1 GTSNPN, CDR2 SVGIG (reference sequence). V lost 4 bases, J lost 7 bases, and 16 bases lay in between. The CDR3 reads CAWTPGVGDGELFF. In DNA, the CDR3 is TGTGCCTGGACCCCAGGGGTGGGGGACGGGGAGCTGTTTTTT.

CDR3 sequence (DNA): TGTGCCAGCAGCTACGGACACGGGTATAGCAATCAGCCCCAGCATTTT. Translating gives CASSYGHGYSNQPQHF. This chain links TRBV7-8 with TRBJ1-5; a possible D gene is TRBD1 (5 bases). The V gene lost 4 bases and the J gene lost 0 bases, with 13 bases spanning the gap. Germline lookup yields CDR1 SGHVS and CDR2 FQNEAQ. The CDR3 is made up of 16 amino acids.